This T cell receptor (beta chain) was sequenced during a study of T cells after yellow fever vaccination. Via MiXCR, TCRdb re-called the 5' RACE reads, giving one row per CDR3 protein. The sample lists roughly 250,000 distinct CDR3 sequences; 10% to 15% were seen once. Trimming removed 5 bases at V and 1 base at J, with 17 bases between. Germline loops: CDR1 SGHTA, CDR2 FQGNSA. The CDR3 is 16 amino acids. The receptor was isolated from a man between 25 and 39 years old who received the YFV17D yellow fever vaccine. Specimen: CD4+ T cells sorted from PBMCs, collected 45 days after the yellow fever booster vaccination. V and J are TRBV7-2 and TRBJ2-5; D might be TRBD1 (5 bases). The CDR3 nucleotides are TGTGCCAGCAGCCACTCCCCTGGACAACCCCAAGAGACCCAGTACTTC. This translates into CASSHSPGQPQETQYF.